One and the same sample provided the 27 T cell receptor beta chains below, sequenced in a study of blood T cell repertoires in COVID-19. Only in-frame clones appear in the TCRdb table, and some are missing; sequencing was by immunoSEQ multiplex PCR. The table lists around 150,000 clones, approximately 83% of them singletons. Sequenced material: peripheral blood. These receptors were collected from a man between 60 and 75 years old with acute or convalescent COVID-19.

CDR3 region: CASSEDSRMTDEQYF. The CDR3 nucleotides are TGTGCCAGCAGTGAAGACAGCCGGATGACAGACGAGCAGTACTTC. The chain joins TRBV6-4 to TRBJ2-7, with D tentatively TRBD1 (5 bases). Germline V gene lookup returns CDR1 MRHNA and CDR2 SNTAGT. The CDR3 spans 15 residues. The ends were cut back, 3 bases at V and 5 bases at J, with 17 bases in the middle.

The chain joins TRBV2 to TRBJ1-1; D is undetermined. The CDR3 length is 14 residues. The V gene's germline CDR1 is SNHLY and CDR2 FYNNEI. Trimming pared 3 bases from V and 6 bases from J, leaving 14 bases between. This chain's CDR3 is CASSEAGRRPEAFF. The CDR3 DNA is TGTGCCAGCAGTGAGGCTGGCAGGAGGCCTGAAGCTTTCTTT. Full variable domain (missing parts from reference TRBV2 and TRBJ1-1): EPEVTQTPSHQVTQMGQEVILRCVPISNHLYFYWYRQILGQKVEFLVSFYNNEISEKSEIFDDQFSVERPDGSNFTLKIRSTKLEDSAMYFCASSEAGRRPEAFFGQGTRLTVV.

The CDR3 is CASREGPAAGDNEQFF. CDR3 in DNA: TGCGCCAGCAGGGAGGGGCCGGCGGCGGGGGACAATGAGCAGTTCTTC. The chain uses TRBV10-2 and TRBJ2-1; 7 positions agree with TRBD2. The germline V gene encodes CDR1 WSHSY and CDR2 SAAADI. Trimming at V came to 6 bases and at J to 5 bases, leaving 13 bases not matched to a gene. This CDR3 is built from 16 residues.

The chain links TRBV30 to TRBJ1-5; a possible D gene is TRBD1 (6 bases). Deletions cut 0 bases from V and 4 bases from J, with 16 bases between. The CDR3 totals 16 residues. The germline gives CDR1 GTSNPN, CDR2 SVGIG (reference sequence). The chain's CDR3 is CAWSVRGTGPNQPQHF. The CDR3 bases are TGTGCCTGGAGTGTAAGGGGGACCGGGCCAAATCAGCCCCAGCATTTT.

The CDR3 nucleotides are TGTGCCAGCAGCCTCGACCGGGACAGACTAGCAACTAATGAAAAACTGTTTTTT. Its translation: CASSLDRDRLATNEKLFF. The rearrangement links TRBV2 to TRBJ1-4; 7 nucleotides match TRBD1. The CDR3 totals 18 residues. Germline assignment: CDR1 SNHLY and CDR2 FYNNEI. V shed 6 bases and J 0 bases; nucleotides not matched to a gene: 13.

The gene calls are TRBV2 and TRBJ1-2; no reliable D call. From germline, CDR1 is SNHLY and CDR2 FYNNEI. Trimming shortened V by 7 bases and J by 4 bases, and 13 bases separated the two germline ends. The CDR3 length is 13 residues. In DNA, the CDR3 is TGTGCCAGCACCCCGGACTTTGGCTATGGCTACACCTTC. It is translated as CASTPDFGYGYTF.

The rearrangement joins TRBV9 to TRBJ2-7, with 7 nucleotides matching TRBD1. The V segment lost 4 bases and the J segment 0 bases; nucleotides outside the gene matches: 7. Germline-derived CDR1 and CDR2 are SGDLS and YYNGEE. This CDR3 comprises 15 residues. CDR3 sequence: CASSPQGWGSYEQYF. CDR3 nucleotide sequence: TGTGCCAGCAGCCCACAGGGGTGGGGCTCCTACGAGCAGTACTTC.

The J gene is TRBJ2-7, the V gene TRBV6-5, with a possible D match to TRBD1 (6 bases). V gave up 4 bases and J gave up 5 bases, with 21 bases separating them. Looked up from germline, CDR1 is MNHEY and CDR2 is SVGAGI. CDR3 length: 16 residues. CDR3 nucleotides: TGTGCCAGCAGTTTAAGCCCCAGGGGTGGGGGTGACGAGCAGTACTTC. Amino acid sequence: CASSLSPRGGGDEQYF.

The table lists this clone with a few counts. The sample contains more than one DNA sequence encoding this CDR3. V usage is TRBV5-1 and J usage is TRBJ2-2, with a weak D call TRBD2 (5 bases). Germline values: CDR1 SGHRS, CDR2 YFSETQ. The CDR3 is 15 amino acids. V was clipped by 0 bases and J by 4 bases, with 10 bases between them. CDR3 amino acids: CASSLVRGGTGELFF. CDR3 DNA: TGCGCCAGCAGCTTGGTACGGGGTGGCACCGGGGAGCTGTTTTTT.

V is TRBV19 and J is TRBJ2-1; 9 nucleotides match TRBD1. Germline V gene sequence: CDR1 LNHDA, CDR2 SQIVND (reference sequence). The CDR3 consists of 15 residues. V gave up 9 bases and J gave up 10 bases; unmatched junction bases: 16. The CDR3 protein is CARVVGGTGKGEQFF. CDR3 DNA sequence: TGTGCCAGAGTAGTAGGGGGGACAGGGAAAGGCGAGCAGTTCTTC.

The chain couples TRBV30 to TRBJ2-1; D not resolved. Per germline, CDR1 GTSNPN and CDR2 SVGIG (reference sequence). V lost 0 bases and J 4 bases, leaving 4 bases between the germline ends. CDR3 size: 12 residues. The CDR3 spells CAWSVQYNEQFF. CDR3 DNA sequence: TGTGCCTGGAGTGTACAGTACAATGAGCAGTTCTTC. Filled out from reference TRBV30 and TRBJ2-1, the complete variable domain reads SQTIHQWPATLVQPVGSPLSLECTVEGTSNPNLYWYRQAAGRGLQLLFYSVGIGQISSEVPQNLSASRPQDRQFILSSKKLLLSDSGFYLCAWSVQYNEQFFGPGTRLTVL.

V gene TRBV4-2 combines with J gene TRBJ2-3, with D maybe TRBD2 (6 bases). CDR1 and CDR2 from the germline V gene are LGHNA and YNFKEQ. The CDR3 consists of 18 residues. With 7 bases removed from V and 5 bases from J, the gap between germline ends came to 28 bases. Here the CDR3 reads CASTLRYAGTPGGDTQYF. DNA of the CDR3: TGTGCCAGCACCTTACGATACGCGGGAACTCCCGGTGGAGATACGCAGTATTTT.

The chain carries TRBV4-1 and TRBJ1-1; D is unclear. The V gene's germline CDR1 is MGHRA and CDR2 YSYEKL. This CDR3 is 15 amino acids long. V lost 5 bases and J lost 2, with 15 bases in between. The CDR3 DNA reads as TGCGCCAGCAGCACACAAGCCGGGGTTAACACTGAAGCTTTCTTT. Translating gives CASSTQAGVNTEAFF.

The rearrangement uses TRBV27 and TRBJ1-6; TRBD1 is a possible D gene (5 bases). The CDR3 has 18 residues. V was clipped by 6 bases and J by 8 bases, with 26 bases between them. Germline CDR1 reads MNHEY; CDR2 reads SMNVEV (reference sequence). The CDR3 loop is CASRLGRIWGKVDSPLHF. The CDR3, as DNA: TGTGCCAGCAGGTTAGGTCGTATTTGGGGCAAGGTTGATTCACCCCTCCACTTT.

The genes are TRBV20-1 and TRBJ2-1, with 10 bases lining up with TRBD2. The CDR3 loop spans 15 amino acids. J lost 4 bases, V lost 3 bases, and 6 bases had no gene match. In germline, CDR1 is DFQATT, CDR2 SNEGSKA (reference sequence). The CDR3 sequence: CSASLAGVSYNEQFF. CDR3 DNA: TGCAGTGCTAGTCTAGCGGGAGTATCATACAATGAGCAGTTCTTC.

The chain couples TRBV28 to TRBJ2-5, with a tentative D call TRBD2 (6 bases). The germline V gene has CDR1 MDHEN and CDR2 SYDVKM. V dropped 5 bases and J dropped 5 bases, with 18 bases sitting between them. The CDR3 runs 15 residues. The CDR3 DNA reads as TGTGCCAGCAGTCCGCGGGACGGAGGGCGGGAGACCCAGTACTTC. Translating gives CASSPRDGGRETQYF.

This clone was observed a few times. The V and J genes are TRBV7-2 and TRBJ2-1; TRBD2 matches at 16 bases. With V trimmed by 5 bases and J by 9 bases, 4 bases remained unmatched. From germline, CDR1 is SGHTA and CDR2 FQGNSA. The CDR3 sequence is 15 residues long. CDR3: CASSKGTSGRVEQFF. CDR3 coding DNA: TGTGCCAGCAGCAAGGGGACTAGCGGGAGGGTTGAGCAGTTCTTC.

The rearrangement links TRBV7-9 to TRBJ2-1; a weak D match, TRBD1 (6 bases). The CDR3 runs 13 residues. Germline CDR1 and CDR2: SEHNR and FQNEAQ (reference sequence). Between the trimmed V and J ends, which lost 8 bases and 8 bases, there was a span of 16 bases. The CDR3 sequence: CASGIRGGDEQFF. Here the CDR3 DNA reads TGTGCCAGCGGCATCAGGGGTGGCGATGAGCAGTTCTTC.

This chain uses TRBV2 with TRBJ2-7; TRBD2 aligns across 11 bases. The CDR3 has 13 residues. V dropped 8 bases and J dropped 4; count of bases not matched to a gene: 4. Per germline, CDR1 SNHLY and CDR2 FYNNEI. CDR3 sequence: CASAGTSGYEQYF. Written as DNA, the CDR3 is TGTGCCAGCGCAGGGACTAGCGGATACGAGCAGTACTTC.

The chain's CDR3 is CASSTSGSSETQYF. The CDR3 DNA reads TGTGCCAGTAGTACTAGCGGGAGTTCAGAGACCCAGTACTTC. This sequence joins TRBV19 and TRBJ2-5, with TRBD2 matching over 10 bases. The CDR3 sequence is 14 residues long. The trim removed 4 bases at V and 4 bases at J, leaving 3 bases unmatched. From germline, CDR1 is LNHDA and CDR2 SQIVND (reference sequence).

This clone was detected once. The V gene is TRBV5-1, the J gene TRBJ2-1; D gene ambiguous. Trimming removed 2 bases at V and 10 bases at J, with 10 bases between. The CDR3 has 12 amino acids. The germline V gene has CDR1 SGHRS and CDR2 YFSETQ. The CDR3 sequence is CASSFPGEEQFF. The CDR3 nucleotides are TGCGCCAGCAGCTTCCCCGGAGAAGAGCAGTTCTTC.

The chain carries TRBV24-1 and TRBJ1-2; possible D gene TRBD1, 6 bases. Per germline, CDR1 KGHDR and CDR2 SFDVKD. V was clipped by 4 bases and J by 4 bases, with 12 bases between them. This CDR3 has 14 residues. CDR3 residues: CATSDRGRVYGYTF. In nucleotides, the CDR3 is TGTGCCACCAGTGACAGGGGAAGGGTCTATGGCTACACCTTC.

This chain links TRBV5-6 with TRBJ1-2; D might be TRBD1 (5 bases). The length of the CDR3 is 13 residues. Between the trimmed V and J ends, which lost 4 bases and 0 bases, there was a span of 7 bases. From germline, CDR1 is SGHDT and CDR2 YYEEEE. The DNA for the CDR3 is TGTGCCAGCAGCGACAGAACTAACTATGGCTACACCTTC. This sequence encodes CASSDRTNYGYTF.

This clone was seen once. V is TRBV28 and J is TRBJ2-5, with TRBD1 matching 12 bases. V shed 4 bases, J shed 1 base, and the junction held 7 bases outside the gene matches. The germline V gene has CDR1 MDHEN and CDR2 SYDVKM. This CDR3 is 17 amino acids long. This CDR3 reads CASSSIRDRGPQETQYF. CDR3 nucleotide sequence: TGTGCCAGCAGTTCCATCCGGGACAGGGGGCCCCAAGAGACCCAGTACTTC.

This clone occurred a few times. V usage is TRBV9 and J usage is TRBJ2-1, with 13 bases aligning to TRBD2. Germline CDR1 is SGDLS and CDR2 is YYNGEE. With V trimmed by 4 bases and J by 9 bases, 7 bases remained unmatched. The CDR3 loop spans 15 amino acids. The CDR3 region is CASSPRTSGSGEQFF. The CDR3, as DNA: TGTGCCAGCAGCCCGCGGACTAGCGGGAGCGGTGAGCAGTTCTTC. Combining the CDR3 with reference TRBV9 and TRBJ2-1 gives the whole variable domain DSGVTQTPKHLITATGQRVTLRCSPRSGDLSVYWYQQSLDQGLQFLIQYYNGEERAKGNILERFSAQQFPDLHSELNLSSLELGDSALYFCASSPRTSGSGEQFFGPGTRLTVL.

This clone was seen more than once but under ten times. The V call is TRBV19, the J call TRBJ1-2; the D gene is possibly TRBD1 (5 bases). The germline V and J ends were trimmed by 7 bases and 0 bases, with 9 bases remaining between them. Looked up from germline, CDR1 is LNHDA and CDR2 is SQIVND (reference sequence). The CDR3 has 13 amino acids. CDR3 loop: CASKGVSNYGYTF. The CDR3 DNA is TGTGCCAGTAAAGGGGTATCTAACTATGGCTACACCTTC.

This clone has only a few counts. The chain joins TRBV7-2 to TRBJ1-2, with D maybe TRBD1 (5 bases). This CDR3 spans 16 amino acids. The germline CDR1 and CDR2 sequences are SGHTA and FQGNSA. Between the trimmed V and J ends, which lost 5 bases and 0 bases, there was a span of 16 bases. CDR3 in amino acids: CASSLSRQTSNYGYTF. CDR3 DNA: TGTGCCAGCAGCCTCTCCCGACAGACTTCTAACTATGGCTACACCTTC.